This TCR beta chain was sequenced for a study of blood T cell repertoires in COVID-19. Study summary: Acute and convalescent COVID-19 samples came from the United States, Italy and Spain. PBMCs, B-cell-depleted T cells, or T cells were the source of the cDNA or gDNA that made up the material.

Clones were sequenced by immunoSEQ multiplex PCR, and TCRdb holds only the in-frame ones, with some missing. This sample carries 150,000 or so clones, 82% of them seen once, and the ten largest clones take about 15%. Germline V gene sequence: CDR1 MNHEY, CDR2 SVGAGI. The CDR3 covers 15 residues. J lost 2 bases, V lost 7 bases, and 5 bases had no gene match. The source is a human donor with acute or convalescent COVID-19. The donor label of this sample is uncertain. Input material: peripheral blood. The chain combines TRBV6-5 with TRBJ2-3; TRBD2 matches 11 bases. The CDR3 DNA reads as TGTGCCAGCAAATTAGCGGGGGGGCCCACAGATACGCAGTATTTT. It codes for CASKLAGGPTDTQYF.